Presented here are 21 T cell receptor beta chains from one specimen sequenced in a study of T cells in Graves' hyperthyroidism and ophthalmopathy. Amplification yielded TCR beta CDR3 regions, with RNA transcripts as the source. During a first-round RT-PCR of the TCR CDR3, the HTBI primer set was used. TCRdb re-called the multiplex PCR reads through MiXCR, storing one row per CDR3 protein. The sample has 550,000 to 800,000 distinct CDR3 sequences, 15% to 20% seen once. The sample taken for sequencing was blood. The receptors derive from a man younger than 35 with Graves' hyperthyroidism.

The genes are TRBV19 and TRBJ1-4; tentative D call: TRBD1 (5 bases). Germline V gives CDR1 LNHDA, CDR2 SQIVND (reference sequence). V shed 10 bases and J shed 5 bases, with 20 bases lying between them. The CDR3 contains 15 residues. The CDR3 is CATTSGAEPNEKLFF. In nucleotides, the CDR3 is TGTGCCACCACATCCGGGGCAGAGCCGAATGAAAAACTGTTTTTT. The complete variable domain, with remaining parts taken from reference TRBV19 and TRBJ1-4, reads DGGITQSPKYLFRKEGQNVTLSCEQNLNHDAMYWYRQDPGQGLRLIYYSQIVNDFQKGDIAEGYSVSREKKESFPLTVTSAQKNPTAFYLCATTSGAEPNEKLFFGSGTQLSVL.

The table lists this clonotype with many counts. The V call is TRBV20-1, the J call TRBJ2-1; TRBD2 matches at 9 bases. CDR1 and CDR2 (germline): DFQATT, SNEGSKA (reference sequence). CDR3 length equals 14 residues. J was trimmed by 6 bases and V by 5 bases; bases with no gene match: 8. CDR3 bases: TGCAGTGCTCCGGGACTAGCCCTTTCCAATGAGCAGTTCTTC. Encoded protein: CSAPGLALSNEQFF.

The chain couples TRBV5-1 to TRBJ2-1; 8 nucleotides line up with TRBD2. This CDR3 is 15 amino acids long. Unmatched junction bases numbered 8, after V lost 4 bases and J lost 5 bases. Germline assignment: CDR1 SGHRS and CDR2 YFSETQ. The CDR3 region is CASSPRPGGNNEQFF. The CDR3 DNA reads as TGCGCCAGCAGCCCTAGGCCGGGAGGGAACAATGAGCAGTTCTTC.

J is TRBJ2-3 and V is TRBV28; 12 positions match TRBD2. The CDR3 length is 16 residues. V lost 6 bases, J lost 3 bases, and 7 bases stayed unmatched. Per germline, CDR1 MDHEN and CDR2 SYDVKM. In DNA, the CDR3 is TGTGCCAGCAGCCGACTAGCGGGAGTACGTACAGATACGCAGTATTTT. Its protein is CASSRLAGVRTDTQYF.

V is TRBV12-3 or TRBV12-4 and J is TRBJ2-2; tentatively, D is TRBD2 (6 bases). With 8 bases removed from V and 7 bases from J, the gap between germline ends came to 14 bases. The CDR3 spans 13 residues. The CDR3 here is CASRRAQNGELFF. The CDR3, as DNA: TGTGCCAGCCGGAGGGCCCAAAACGGGGAGCTGTTTTTT.

This clonotype was seen a few times. This chain connects TRBV29-1 to TRBJ1-5; 7 nucleotides line up with TRBD1. Germline assignment: CDR1 SQVTM and CDR2 ANQGSEA. V trimming: 4 bases; J trimming: 5 bases; junction bases outside the gene matches: 5. The CDR3 contains 13 residues. The CDR3 reads CSVAADRDQPQHF. CDR3 nucleotide sequence: TGCAGCGTTGCCGCCGACAGGGATCAGCCCCAGCATTTT.

This clonotype was seen many times. The J gene is TRBJ2-7, the V gene TRBV3-1, with D maybe TRBD2 (5 bases). Germline lookup yields CDR1 LGHDT and CDR2 YNNKEL (reference sequence). The CDR3 contains 13 residues. V lost 3 bases to trimming and J lost 5 bases, with 11 bases between them. The CDR3 nucleotides are TGTGCCAGCAGCCAGTTTCTCGGGGACGAGCAGTACTTC. Encoded protein: CASSQFLGDEQYF.

This rearrangement joins TRBV9 to TRBJ2-2, with 7 bases aligning to TRBD1. Germline CDR1 reads SGDLS; CDR2 reads YYNGEE. J gave up 5 bases and V 7 bases, and 5 bases lay outside the gene matches. The CDR3 is 13 amino acids. The CDR3 DNA follows: TGTGCCAGCCAGCGGACAGGAACCGGGGAGCTGTTTTTT. Its protein product is CASQRTGTGELFF.

This clonotype was seen more than once but under ten times. The V call is TRBV4-2, the J call TRBJ2-3; the D gene is possibly TRBD1 (6 bases). The V end was cut by 3 bases, the J end by 4 bases, with 17 bases between. The germline V gene encodes CDR1 LGHNA and CDR2 YNFKEQ. The CDR3 length is 16 residues. The CDR3, as DNA: TGTGCCAGCAGCCATCACACAGGGATAGGGGCAGATACGCAGTATTTT. Translating gives CASSHHTGIGADTQYF.

The genes are TRBV28 and TRBJ1-5; 8 bases match TRBD1. The CDR3 covers 19 residues. Per germline, CDR1 MDHEN and CDR2 SYDVKM. J gave up 0 bases and V 6 bases, and 16 bases lay outside the gene matches. DNA of the CDR3: TGTGCCAGCAGCATGGACAGGGAACTTCTTCTATTTAGCAATCAGCCCCAGCATTTT. Its protein is CASSMDRELLLFSNQPQHF.

This clonotype has ten or more counts. The chain uses TRBV30 and TRBJ2-1, with D possibly matching TRBD2 (5 bases). The CDR3 contains 11 residues. V lost 4 bases, J lost 11 bases, and 12 bases lay in between. Germline CDR1 GTSNPN, CDR2 SVGIG (reference sequence). CDR3 amino acids: CAWTRRGQQFF. The CDR3 nucleotides read TGTGCCTGGACCCGCCGGGGTCAGCAGTTCTTC.

This clonotype was detected a few times. The genes are TRBV9 and TRBJ2-1; D uncertain. Looked up from germline, CDR1 is SGDLS and CDR2 is YYNGEE. The CDR3 spans 14 residues. V lost 3 bases, J lost 7 bases, and 14 bases lay in between. The CDR3 sequence: CASSASNSRNEQFF. DNA for the CDR3: TGTGCCAGCAGCGCCTCCAATAGTAGAAATGAGCAGTTCTTC.

This chain uses TRBV5-6 with TRBJ2-7; possibly TRBD1 or TRBD2 for D (5 bases each). Trimming cost V 6 bases and J 5 bases, with 12 bases left between them. Germline assignment: CDR1 SGHDT and CDR2 YYEEEE. The CDR3 totals 12 residues. Here the CDR3 reads CASISEGHEQYF. The CDR3 DNA sequence: TGTGCCAGCATCTCCGAGGGACACGAGCAGTACTTC.

This clonotype showed up many times. This chain joins TRBV29-1 and TRBJ2-1; 8 bases line up with TRBD1. Germline assignment: CDR1 SQVTM and CDR2 ANQGSEA. CDR3 length: 13 amino acids. V was clipped by 8 bases and J by 4 bases; unmatched bases: 7. CDR3 loop: CSLRTGKYNEQFF. The CDR3 DNA reads TGCAGCCTAAGGACAGGGAAGTACAATGAGCAGTTCTTC.

This clonotype turned up a few times. The chain joins TRBV5-1 to TRBJ1-1; 7 positions agree with TRBD1. V dropped 4 bases and J dropped 5; count of bases not matched to a gene: 11. Germline V lookup: CDR1 SGHRS, CDR2 YFSETQ. The length of the CDR3 is 15 residues. The CDR3 DNA follows: TGCGCCAGCAGCCCGGTGACAGGGTCGGGGACTGAAGCTTTCTTT. This gives the protein CASSPVTGSGTEAFF.

This clonotype was seen ten or more times. The chain recombines TRBV28 with TRBJ1-1; a weak D match, TRBD1 (5 bases). The CDR3 consists of 12 residues. The V gene's germline CDR1 is MDHEN and CDR2 SYDVKM. V gave up 6 bases and J gave up 1 base, with 6 bases separating them. Here the CDR3 reads CASRTENTEAFF. DNA of the CDR3: TGTGCCAGCAGGACAGAGAACACTGAAGCTTTCTTT. The whole variable domain, remainder taken from reference TRBV28 and TRBJ1-1, is DVKVTQSSRYLVKRTGEKVFLECVQDMDHENMFWYRQDPGLGLRLIYFSYDVKMKEKGDIPEGYSVSREKKERFSLILESASTNQTSMYLCASRTENTEAFFGQGTRLTVV.

This clonotype was seen a few times. CDR3 amino acids: CASGPTANSGNTIYF. CDR3 nucleotide sequence: TGTGCCAGCGGGCCTACGGCGAACTCTGGAAACACCATATATTTT. The chain has TRBV7-9 and TRBJ1-3, with D hard to call. Germline assignment: CDR1 SEHNR and CDR2 FQNEAQ (reference sequence). The CDR3 loop spans 15 amino acids. Trimming left V 8 bases short and J 0 bases short, with 14 bases between.

There are a few counts of this clonotype. V usage is TRBV11-2 and J usage is TRBJ2-1; 8 bases match TRBD1. CDR3 length equals 15 residues. The V gene's germline CDR1 is SGHAT and CDR2 FQNNGV. V lost 3 bases to trimming and J lost 6 bases; unmatched junction nucleotides: 7. In nucleotides, the CDR3 is TGTGCCAGCAGCTTTATTACAGGGGGTCGCAATGAGCAGTTCTTC. Translating it yields CASSFITGGRNEQFF.

This clonotype was seen a handful of times. One end of the junction varies from germline; a read error may be responsible. This chain connects TRBV2 to TRBJ1-1; unclear D gene. The CDR3 spans 11 residues. Germline V gene data show CDR1 as SNHLY and CDR2 as FYNNEI. The CDR3 region is CASTRNTEALF. The CDR3 DNA is TGTGCCAGTACCAGAAACACTGAAGCTCTCTTT.

The sample holds a few counts of this clonotype. This chain connects TRBV6-1 to TRBJ2-1, with unresolved D. The CDR3 totals 12 residues. Trimming took 5 bases from V and 12 from J, leaving 14 bases between them. The V gene's germline CDR1 is MNHNS and CDR2 SASEGT. DNA for the CDR3: TGTGCCAGCAGTATCGACCAACATGGGCAGTTCTTC. This gives the protein CASSIDQHGQFF.

This clonotype was detected only a few times. This rearrangement joins TRBV7-9 to TRBJ2-2; D is unresolved. This CDR3 comprises 17 residues. Trimming cost V 2 bases and J 0 bases, with 13 bases left between them. Germline V gene data show CDR1 as SEHNR and CDR2 as FQNEAQ (reference sequence). CDR3 DNA sequence: TGTGCCAGCAGCTTATCGGAGTTAGACGCGAACACCGGGGAGCTGTTTTTT. It codes for CASSLSELDANTGELFF. The full variable domain, completed using reference TRBV7-9 and TRBJ2-2, is DTGVSQNPRHKITKRGQNVTFRCDPISEHNRLYWYRQTLGQGPEFLTYFQNEAQLEKSRLLSDRFSAERPKGSFSTLEIQRTEQGDSAMYLCASSLSELDANTGELFFGEGSRLTVL.